A single sample gave rise to the 14 T cell receptor beta chains below, sequenced in a study of technical replicates of blood from a handful of donors. Only in-frame clones appear in the TCRdb table, and some are missing; sequencing was by immunoSEQ multiplex PCR. The sample holds about 94,000 clones, more than 90% seen once. The sequencing sample was made of T cells isolated from PBMCs. Receptors originate from a human donor in good health.

This chain uses TRBV9 with TRBJ2-1; D perhaps matches TRBD2 (6 bases). The CDR3 has 15 amino acids. From germline, CDR1 is SGDLS and CDR2 YYNGEE. Trimming cost V 0 bases and J 6 bases, with 13 bases left between them. This chain's CDR3 is CASSVGNSGRNEQFF. CDR3 coding DNA: TGTGCCAGCAGCGTAGGGAACAGCGGGCGCAATGAGCAGTTCTTC. Using reference TRBV9 and TRBJ2-1 for the parts outside the CDR3, the full variable domain is DSGVTQTPKHLITATGQRVTLRCSPRSGDLSVYWYQQSLDQGLQFLIQYYNGEERAKGNILERFSAQQFPDLHSELNLSSLELGDSALYFCASSVGNSGRNEQFFGPGTRLTVL.

The rearrangement uses TRBV2 and TRBJ2-4, with 7 bases matching TRBD2. The germline V gene has CDR1 SNHLY and CDR2 FYNNEI. V lost 6 bases to trimming and J lost 5 bases; unmatched junction nucleotides: 10. The length of the CDR3 is 15 residues. The DNA of the CDR3 is TGTGCCAGCAGACCGGAGGGAGGGCGGGAAAACATTCAGTACTTC. Amino acids: CASRPEGGRENIQYF.

The chain recombines TRBV5-5 with TRBJ1-2, with a weak D call TRBD1 (6 bases). V lost 5 bases and J lost 0, with 20 bases in between. Per the germline V gene, CDR1 is SGHKS and CDR2 is YYEKEE (reference sequence). This CDR3 is 17 amino acids long. CDR3: CASRASGQPRANYGYTF. CDR3 DNA sequence: TGTGCCAGCAGAGCCTCCGGACAGCCCCGGGCTAACTATGGCTACACCTTC.

This clone was observed once. The V call is TRBV28, the J call TRBJ2-7; tentatively, D is TRBD2 (5 bases). Looked up from germline, CDR1 is MDHEN and CDR2 is SYDVKM. The CDR3 runs 12 residues. Trimming shortened V by 3 bases and J by 3 bases, and 6 bases separated the two germline ends. The CDR3 protein is CASSFTSYEQYF. For the CDR3, the DNA is TGTGCCAGCAGTTTTACTAGCTACGAGCAGTACTTC.

This clone was seen just once. This rearrangement joins TRBV5-1 to TRBJ2-2; D is perhaps TRBD1 (6 bases). Germline CDR1 reads SGHRS; CDR2 reads YFSETQ. The CDR3 has 13 residues. Deletions cut 9 bases from V and 0 bases from J, with 9 bases between. In DNA, the CDR3 is TGCGCCACCAGGACAGCGAACACCGGGGAGCTGTTTTTT. Translated, it gives CATRTANTGELFF.

This chain uses TRBV10-1 with TRBJ2-3; the D gene is possibly TRBD1 (6 bases). The CDR3 runs to 13 residues. Trimming pared 7 bases from V and 4 bases from J, leaving 12 bases between. CDR1 WNHNN and CDR2 SYGVQD come from the germline V gene (reference sequence). Written as DNA, the CDR3 is TGCGCCAGCAAAGAACAGGGTCCAGATACGCAGTATTTT. Its translation: CASKEQGPDTQYF.

The chain links TRBV6-5 to TRBJ2-7; D may match TRBD1 or TRBD2 (5 bases each). Germline V lookup: CDR1 MNHEY, CDR2 SVGAGI. The CDR3 is 14 residues long. With 4 bases removed from V and 5 bases from J, the gap between germline ends came to 15 bases. CDR3 DNA sequence: TGTGCCAGCAGTTCCTCAGGGAGTGTCCACGAGCAGTACTTC. As protein: CASSSSGSVHEQYF.

CDR3 bases: TGTGCCAGCAGCTTAGGTAGGGGCCTCTACGAGCAGTACTTC. As protein: CASSLGRGLYEQYF. The rearrangement links TRBV11-3 to TRBJ2-7, with D perhaps TRBD1 (5 bases). Per germline, CDR1 SGHNT and CDR2 YENEEA. This CDR3 has 14 residues. V was clipped by 1 base and J by 3 bases, with 10 bases between them.

The sample holds one count of this clone. This chain links TRBV7-8 with TRBJ2-4, with a weak D call TRBD2 (5 bases). Germline loops: CDR1 SGHVS, CDR2 FQNEAQ. The CDR3 is 12 amino acids. The V and J ends lost 5 bases and 11 bases respectively, with 13 bases between them. The CDR3 loop is CASSTEVSFQYF. DNA of the CDR3: TGTGCCAGCAGCACGGAGGTTAGCTTTCAGTACTTC.

The chain uses TRBV19 and TRBJ1-6; no clear D gene. Germline V gene sequence: CDR1 LNHDA, CDR2 SQIVND (reference sequence). This CDR3 comprises 13 residues. Trimming removed 8 bases from V and 7 bases from J, with 12 bases in between. CDR3 bases: TGTGCCAGTCGAGAGGGCAGCAATTCACCCCTCCACTTT. This gives the protein CASREGSNSPLHF.

The V and J genes are TRBV11-3 and TRBJ1-1, with 7 bases that match TRBD1. V lost 4 bases to trimming and J lost 4 bases; unmatched junction nucleotides: 12. CDR3 size: 16 residues. Looked up from germline, CDR1 is SGHNT and CDR2 is YENEEA. The CDR3 coding sequence is TGTGCCAGCAGCTCGTATTCGGGAACAGGGGTCACTGAAGCTTTCTTT. This gives the protein CASSSYSGTGVTEAFF.

The chain recombines TRBV4-2 with TRBJ2-7, with TRBD1 identical over 11 bases. V was clipped by 3 bases and J by 2 bases; unmatched bases: 6. This CDR3 contains 16 residues. Germline V gene lookup returns CDR1 LGHNA and CDR2 YNFKEQ. The CDR3 sequence is CASSHPGQGATYEQYF. CDR3 nucleotides: TGTGCCAGCAGCCACCCCGGACAGGGGGCTACCTACGAGCAGTACTTC.

V and J are TRBV5-1 and TRBJ2-5; TRBD1 agrees at 11 bases. V dropped 2 bases and J dropped 4; count of bases not matched to a gene: 10. Germline V gives CDR1 SGHRS, CDR2 YFSETQ. The CDR3 covers 17 residues. CDR3 in amino acids: CASSLALSGTGGETQYF. The DNA for the CDR3 is TGCGCCAGCAGCTTAGCATTGTCCGGGACAGGGGGAGAGACCCAGTACTTC.

The chain uses TRBV4-1 and TRBJ1-2; TRBD1 agrees at 7 bases. This CDR3 is built from 14 residues. Germline V lookup: CDR1 MGHRA, CDR2 YSYEKL. The junction had 8 bases not matched to a gene; V was cut back by 5 bases and J by 5 bases. The CDR3 DNA follows: TGCGCCAGCAGCAGCTTGGGACAGTTATATGGCTACACCTTC. Its translation is CASSSLGQLYGYTF.